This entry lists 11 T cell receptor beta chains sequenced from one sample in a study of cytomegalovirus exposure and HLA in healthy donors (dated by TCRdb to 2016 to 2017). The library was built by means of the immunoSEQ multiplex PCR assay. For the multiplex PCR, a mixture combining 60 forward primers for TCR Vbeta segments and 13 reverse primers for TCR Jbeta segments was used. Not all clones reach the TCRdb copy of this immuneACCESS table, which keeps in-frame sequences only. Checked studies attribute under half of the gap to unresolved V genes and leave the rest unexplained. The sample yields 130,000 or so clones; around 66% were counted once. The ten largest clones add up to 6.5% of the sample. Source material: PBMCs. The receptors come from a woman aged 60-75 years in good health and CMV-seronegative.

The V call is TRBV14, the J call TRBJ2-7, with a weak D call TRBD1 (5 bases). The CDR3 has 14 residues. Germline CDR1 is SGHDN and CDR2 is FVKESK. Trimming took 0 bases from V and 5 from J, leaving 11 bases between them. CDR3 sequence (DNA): TGTGCCAGCAGCCAAGAACAGGTTCTAGACGAGCAGTACTTC. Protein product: CASSQEQVLDEQYF.

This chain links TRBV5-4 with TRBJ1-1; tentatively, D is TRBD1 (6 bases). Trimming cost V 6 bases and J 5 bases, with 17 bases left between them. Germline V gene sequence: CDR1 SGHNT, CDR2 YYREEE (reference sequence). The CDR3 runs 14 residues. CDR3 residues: CASTSAGARTEAFF. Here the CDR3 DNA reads TGTGCCAGCACCTCCGCGGGGGCCAGAACTGAAGCTTTCTTT.

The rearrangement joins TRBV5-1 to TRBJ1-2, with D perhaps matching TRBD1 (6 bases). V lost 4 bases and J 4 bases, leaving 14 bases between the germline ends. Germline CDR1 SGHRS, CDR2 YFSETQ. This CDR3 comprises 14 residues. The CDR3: CASSPVTGPYGYTF. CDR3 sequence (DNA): TGCGCCAGCAGCCCGGTGACAGGCCCCTATGGCTACACCTTC.

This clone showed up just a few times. For the CDR3, the DNA is TGCGCCAGCCCCGTGGGGCTCCTGAACACCGGGGAGCTGTTTTTT. This sequence encodes CASPVGLLNTGELFF. The gene calls are TRBV10-1 and TRBJ2-2, with TRBD1 as a possible D gene (5 bases). Germline CDR1 is WNHNN and CDR2 is SYGVQD (reference sequence). With 8 bases removed from V and 1 base from J, the gap between germline ends came to 14 bases. The length of the CDR3 is 15 residues.

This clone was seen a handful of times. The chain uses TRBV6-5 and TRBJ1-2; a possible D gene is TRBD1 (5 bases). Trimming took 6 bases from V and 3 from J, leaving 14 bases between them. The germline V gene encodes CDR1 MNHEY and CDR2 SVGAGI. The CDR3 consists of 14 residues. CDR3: CASRSGQKDYGYTF. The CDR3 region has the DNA TGTGCCAGCAGATCCGGACAAAAGGACTATGGCTACACCTTC.

In nucleotides, the CDR3 is TGTGCCAGCAGCCCCGGGAAGCGGGAGGAAGAGACCCAGTACTTC. It yields the protein CASSPGKREEETQYF. The chain links TRBV7-6 to TRBJ2-5, with 9 bases aligning to TRBD2. Germline V CDR1 and CDR2: SGHVS, FNYEAQ. This CDR3 contains 15 residues. The trim removed 5 bases at V and 3 bases at J, leaving 7 bases unmatched.

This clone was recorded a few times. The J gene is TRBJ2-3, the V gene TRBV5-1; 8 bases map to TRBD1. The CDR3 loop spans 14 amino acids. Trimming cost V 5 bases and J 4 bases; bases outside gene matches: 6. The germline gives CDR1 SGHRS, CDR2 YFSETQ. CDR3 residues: CASREQGGSDTQYF. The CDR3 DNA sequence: TGCGCCAGCAGAGAACAGGGGGGCTCAGATACGCAGTATTTT.

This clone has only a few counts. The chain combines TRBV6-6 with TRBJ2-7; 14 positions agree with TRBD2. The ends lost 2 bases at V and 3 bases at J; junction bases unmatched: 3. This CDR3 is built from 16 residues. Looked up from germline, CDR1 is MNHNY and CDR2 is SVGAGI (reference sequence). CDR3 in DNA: TGTGCCAGCAGTTACCCGACTAGCGGGGGGGGCTACGAGCAGTACTTC. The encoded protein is CASSYPTSGGGYEQYF.

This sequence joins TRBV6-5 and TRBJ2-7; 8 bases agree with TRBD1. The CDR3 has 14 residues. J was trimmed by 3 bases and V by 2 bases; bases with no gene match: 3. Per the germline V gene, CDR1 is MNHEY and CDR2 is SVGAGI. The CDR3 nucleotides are TGTGCCAGCAGTTACCGCGACAGGGGCTACGAGCAGTACTTC. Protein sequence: CASSYRDRGYEQYF.

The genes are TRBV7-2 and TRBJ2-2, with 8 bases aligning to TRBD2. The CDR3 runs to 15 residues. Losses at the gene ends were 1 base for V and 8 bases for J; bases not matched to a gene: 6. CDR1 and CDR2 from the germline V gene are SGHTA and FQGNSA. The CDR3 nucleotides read TGTGCCAGCAGCTTAGTTGCGGGAGGAATGGGGGAGCTGTTTTTT. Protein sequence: CASSLVAGGMGELFF.

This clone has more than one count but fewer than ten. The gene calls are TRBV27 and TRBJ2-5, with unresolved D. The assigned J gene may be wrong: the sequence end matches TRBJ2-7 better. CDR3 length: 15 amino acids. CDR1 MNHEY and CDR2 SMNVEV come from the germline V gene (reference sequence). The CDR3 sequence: CASSSPELKSYEQYF. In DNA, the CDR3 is TGTGCCAGCAGTTCACCCGAGCTGAAGTCCTACGAGCAGTACTTC.